The 18 T cell receptor beta chains given below trace back to one sample, sequenced in a study of cytomegalovirus exposure and HLA in healthy donors. A multiplex PCR was run with 60 Vbeta primers and 13 Jbeta primers. The assay was immunoSEQ multiplex PCR, and TCRdb's table has in-frame clones only and misses some. Here the sample spans a few hundred thousand clones, about 80% being singletons. Material for sequencing was PBMCs. The receptor source for this set is a girl aged 2-10 years in good health and CMV-seronegative.

This clone occurred once. The V and J genes are TRBV7-3 and TRBJ2-4; TRBD2 might be the D (5 bases). CDR1 and CDR2 from the germline V gene are SGHTA and FQGTGA. The CDR3 loop spans 13 amino acids. Trimming removed 3 bases from V and 8 bases from J, with 11 bases in between. The CDR3: CASSFRDGDIQYF. The CDR3 coding sequence is TGTGCCAGCAGCTTCCGAGACGGGGACATTCAGTACTTC.

The genes are TRBV6-5 and TRBJ2-5; 9 nucleotides match TRBD2. The CDR3 contains 15 residues. The germline gives CDR1 MNHEY, CDR2 SVGAGI. Germline trimming cut 6 bases from V and 1 base from J; bases unmatched to any gene: 6. CDR3 protein: CASRRGTSSQETQYF. The CDR3 DNA reads as TGTGCCAGCAGAAGGGGGACTAGCAGCCAAGAGACCCAGTACTTC.

This chain links TRBV4-1 with TRBJ1-1; a possible D gene is TRBD1 (5 bases). The germline gives CDR1 MGHRA, CDR2 YSYEKL. With 1 base removed from V and 3 bases from J, the gap between germline ends came to 9 bases. CDR3 length equals 14 residues. The CDR3: CASSQAWGDTEAFF. The CDR3 DNA sequence: TGCGCCAGCAGCCAAGCCTGGGGGGACACTGAAGCTTTCTTT.

The gene calls are TRBV11-2 and TRBJ1-3, with 7 bases lining up with TRBD1. Trimming cost V 3 bases and J 3 bases; bases outside gene matches: 5. Germline CDR1 reads SGHAT; CDR2 reads FQNNGV. The CDR3 sequence is 15 residues long. The chain's CDR3 is CASSFTGVLGNTIYF. DNA of the CDR3: TGTGCCAGCAGCTTTACAGGGGTCCTTGGAAACACCATATATTTT.

The CDR3 region has the DNA TGCGCCAGCTCCCTTGATGGCTACACCTTC. Encoded protein: CASSLDGYTF. This sequence joins TRBV5-1 and TRBJ1-2; no clear D gene. CDR3 length equals 10 residues. Germline CDR1 reads SGHRS; CDR2 reads YFSETQ. The V end was cut by 7 bases, the J end by 6 bases, with 7 bases between. The whole variable domain, remainder taken from reference TRBV5-1 and TRBJ1-2, is KAGVTQTPRYLIKTRGQQVTLSCSPISGHRSVSWYQQTPGQGLQFLFEYFSETQRNKGNFPGRFSGRQFSNSRSEMNVSTLELGDSALYLCASSLDGYTFGSGTRLTVV.

There are a few counts of this clone. J is TRBJ1-5 and V is TRBV2, with 10 nucleotides matching TRBD1. Germline V CDR1 and CDR2: SNHLY, FYNNEI. The J segment lost 6 bases and the V segment lost 7 bases, leaving 9 bases of the junction unmatched. This CDR3 is 15 amino acids long. Here the CDR3 DNA reads TGTGCCAGCAATCCGACAGGGGGCGGTGGTCAGCCCCAGCATTTT. Translation gives CASNPTGGGGQPQHF.

This chain connects TRBV19 to TRBJ2-1; 7 bases agree with TRBD1. The J segment lost 0 bases and the V segment lost 4 bases, leaving 3 bases of the junction unmatched. The CDR3 length is 15 residues. Looked up from germline, CDR1 is LNHDA and CDR2 is SQIVND (reference sequence). The CDR3 coding sequence is TGTGCCAGTAGTAGAGGGGGCCTCTCCTACAATGAGCAGTTCTTC. It yields the protein CASSRGGLSYNEQFF.

The V and J genes are TRBV19 and TRBJ1-5; no reliable D call. V shed 1 base and J shed 7 bases, with 8 bases lying between them. The V gene's germline CDR1 is LNHDA and CDR2 SQIVND (reference sequence). This CDR3 region has 13 residues. The CDR3 bases are TGTGCCAGTAGTATAGCTATGGAGCAGCCCCAGCATTTT. Its protein is CASSIAMEQPQHF.

This clone has just a few counts. This sequence joins TRBV19 and TRBJ1-5; D is ambiguous. Germline values: CDR1 LNHDA, CDR2 SQIVND (reference sequence). The CDR3 totals 13 residues. V gave up 5 bases and J gave up 6 bases, with 11 bases separating them. CDR3 sequence reads: CASSSVSGQPQHF. Here the CDR3 DNA reads TGTGCCAGTAGTTCAGTTTCAGGTCAGCCCCAGCATTTT.

The chain employs TRBV9 and TRBJ1-4; TRBD1 matches 12 bases. V was pared by 3 bases and J by 5 bases, with 5 bases of the junction left unmatched. The CDR3 runs 16 residues. Germline-derived CDR1 and CDR2 are SGDLS and YYNGEE. The CDR3 DNA reads as TGTGCCAGCAGCGGGAGGGGACAGGGGGCGAATGAAAAACTGTTTTTT. Its translation is CASSGRGQGANEKLFF. The variable domain in full, completed from reference TRBV9 and TRBJ1-4, reads DSGVTQTPKHLITATGQRVTLRCSPRSGDLSVYWYQQSLDQGLQFLIQYYNGEERAKGNILERFSAQQFPDLHSELNLSSLELGDSALYFCASSGRGQGANEKLFFGSGTQLSVL.

The CDR3 DNA is TGTGCCAGCAGTGTCCTACGGACAGGGGTTGAAGCTTTCTTT. It translates to CASSVLRTGVEAFF. The gene calls are TRBV2 and TRBJ1-1; 9 positions agree with TRBD1. The CDR3 has 14 amino acids. V shed 4 bases, J shed 7 bases, and the junction held 7 bases outside the gene matches. Germline CDR1 and CDR2: SNHLY and FYNNEI.

The V gene is TRBV11-1, the J gene TRBJ2-3, with 7 bases fitting TRBD1. This CDR3 is 17 amino acids long. Germline trimming cut 3 bases from V and 5 bases from J; bases unmatched to any gene: 14. The germline V gene encodes CDR1 SGHAT and CDR2 FQDESV (reference sequence). Here the CDR3 reads CASSFWGHPRDRDTQYF. CDR3 nucleotides: TGTGCCAGCAGCTTTTGGGGTCACCCCCGGGACAGAGATACGCAGTATTTT.

This rearrangement joins TRBV2 to TRBJ2-5; possibly TRBD2 for D (7 bases). V lost 5 bases and J lost 10, with 14 bases in between. This CDR3 contains 12 residues. From germline, CDR1 is SNHLY and CDR2 FYNNEI. The CDR3 reads CASSRGGTNQYF. The DNA for the CDR3 is TGTGCCAGCAGTCGGGGAGGGACAAACCAGTACTTC.

CDR3 sequence reads: CASSYGLGSYEQYF. The CDR3 DNA reads TGCGCCAGCAGCTACGGACTAGGCAGCTACGAGCAGTACTTC. The rearrangement uses TRBV4-1 and TRBJ2-7, with 7 bases fitting TRBD2. V shed 5 bases and J 3 bases; nucleotides not matched to a gene: 7. Germline assignment: CDR1 MGHRA and CDR2 YSYEKL. CDR3 length: 14 residues.

The chain joins TRBV19 to TRBJ2-7; possibly TRBD2 for D (6 bases). V gave up 5 bases and J gave up 3 bases, with 11 bases separating them. The germline V gene encodes CDR1 LNHDA and CDR2 SQIVND (reference sequence). This CDR3 comprises 13 residues. The CDR3 sequence is CASSAGLSYEQYF. DNA for the CDR3: TGTGCCAGTAGTGCGGGACTCAGCTACGAGCAGTACTTC.

The chain has TRBV2 and TRBJ2-3; 8 positions agree with TRBD2. The CDR3 has 16 amino acids. J gave up 2 bases and V 4 bases, and 8 bases lay outside the gene matches. Germline V CDR1 and CDR2: SNHLY, FYNNEI. As DNA, the CDR3 is TGTGCCAGCAGTGCCCTTGCGGGGGGCTCCACAGATACGCAGTATTTT. Translation: CASSALAGGSTDTQYF. The variable domain in full, completed from reference TRBV2 and TRBJ2-3, reads EPEVTQTPSHQVTQMGQEVILRCVPISNHLYFYWYRQILGQKVEFLVSFYNNEISEKSEIFDDQFSVERPDGSNFTLKIRSTKLEDSAMYFCASSALAGGSTDTQYFGPGTRLTVL.

The chain recombines TRBV4-1 with TRBJ2-7; 7 positions agree with TRBD1. Germline V gene data show CDR1 as MGHRA and CDR2 as YSYEKL. V was pared by 4 bases and J by 2 bases, with 5 bases of the junction left unmatched. The CDR3 is 14 amino acids. CDR3 in amino acids: CASSLRTGTYEQYF. For the CDR3, the DNA is TGCGCCAGCAGCCTTCGGACAGGAACCTACGAGCAGTACTTC.

The chain carries TRBV16 and TRBJ2-2; TRBD1 might be the D (5 bases). The CDR3 has 15 amino acids. V lost 1 base and J lost 5, with 11 bases in between. Germline V gene lookup returns CDR1 KGHSY and CDR2 FQNENV. The CDR3 reads CASSQLSGRTGELFF. The CDR3 DNA reads as TGTGCCAGCAGCCAATTATCAGGGCGGACCGGGGAGCTGTTTTTT. Together with reference TRBV16 and TRBJ2-2, the CDR3 gives the full variable domain: GEEVAQTPKHLVRGEGQKAKLYCAPIKGHSYVFWYQQVLKNEFKFLISFQNENVFDETGMPKERFSAKCLPNSPCSLEIQATKLEDSAVYFCASSQLSGRTGELFFGEGSRLTVL.